A selection of T cell receptor beta chains follows, all from one sample in a study of Graves' ophthalmopathy and Graves' hyperthyroidism. TCRdb reanalysed the multiplex PCR reads using MiXCR and keeps one entry per CDR3 protein. Here the sample spans approximately 700,000 distinct CDR3 sequences, 40% being singletons. Sequencing was done on a sample of peripheral blood. Source of these receptors: an adult man with Graves' ophthalmopathy. Each CDR3 is given with its conserved first and last residue. A D gene is named only where the DNA matches it firmly. Only some rows state a clone size, as once, few, many or a class for expanded clones.

D: TRBD2
J: TRBJ2-7
size: NA
V: TRBV6-6
DNA: TGTGCCAGCACAGGACTAGCGGGAGCGTACTTC
CDR3: CASTGLAGAYF

D: TRBD2
J: TRBJ2-2
size: NA
V: TRBV25-1
DNA: TGTGCTAGAAATAGCGGGAGGAACACCGGGGAGCTGTTTTTT
CDR3: CARNSGRNTGELFF

D: NA
J: TRBJ1-5
size: few
V: TRBV15
DNA: TGTGCCACCAGCAGAGATATTCCAGGAAGCAATCAGCCCCAGCATTTT
CDR3: CATSRDIPGSNQPQHF

D: TRBD1
J: TRBJ1-3
size: NA
V: TRBV5-1
DNA: TGCGCCAGCAGCTGGGACAGGAACTCTGGAAACACCATATATTTT
CDR3: CASSWDRNSGNTIYF

D: TRBD1
J: TRBJ1-1
size: many
V: TRBV5-8
DNA: TGTGCCAGCAGCGGGACAGGAACGGGCACTGAAGCTTTCTTT
CDR3: CASSGTGTGTEAFF

D: NA
J: TRBJ1-2
size: once
V: TRBV7-9
DNA: TGTGCCGGCAGCCGAGCGGGTTTAGGGAGCTACACCTTC
CDR3: CAGSRAGLGSYTF

D: NA
J: TRBJ2-7
size: once
V: TRBV19
DNA: TGTGCCAGTAGTATAGTTCTGGACGGATCCGCGGAGCAGTACTTC
CDR3: CASSIVLDGSAEQYF

D: NA
J: TRBJ2-7
size: few
V: TRBV9
DNA: TGTGCCAGCAGCCCCCCAAGGAGCTCCTACGAGCAGTACTTC
CDR3: CASSPPRSSYEQYF

D: TRBD2
J: TRBJ2-7
size: many
V: TRBV7-9
DNA: TGTGCCAGCAGCTTGAACCCAGCGGGGGGCGAGCAGTACTTC
CDR3: CASSLNPAGGEQYF

D: TRBD1
J: TRBJ2-5
size: NA
V: TRBV4-1
DNA: TGCGCCAGCAGCTTTCGGACAGGGACGGTCGAGACCCAGTACTTC
CDR3: CASSFRTGTVETQYF

D: NA
J: TRBJ2-5
size: NA
V: TRBV14
DNA: TGTGCCAGCAGCCAAGAGGGCAGACAAGAGACCCAGTACTTC
CDR3: CASSQEGRQETQYF

D: NA
J: TRBJ1-1
size: few
V: TRBV20-1
DNA: TGCAGTGCTAGACCAGGGCAGGGGAGGGTGAACACTGAAGCTTTCTTT
CDR3: CSARPGQGRVNTEAFF

D: NA
J: TRBJ1-5
size: NA
V: TRBV7-2
DNA: TGTGCCAGCAGCTTAGCCACGGCGGGAGGAACAGAGACCCAGCATTTT
CDR3: CASSLATAGGTETQHF

D: TRBD1
J: TRBJ1-1
size: many
V: TRBV2
DNA: TGTGCCAGCAAGGGGGACAGCATGAACACTGAAGCTTTCTTT
CDR3: CASKGDSMNTEAFF